A selection of T cell receptor beta chains follows, all from one sample in a study of ipilimumab plus nivolumab after autologous stem cell transplantation. Sequencing was performed with immunoSEQ multiplex PCR; in TCRdb, only in-frame clones are kept and a portion is missing. Of tens of thousands of clones listed, about 83% are singletons. The specimen comprised PBMCs, sampled in a trial of ipilimumab plus nivolumab as post-transplant consolidation. These receptors all stem from a male donor with diffuse large B-cell lymphoma. Each CDR3 is given with its conserved first and last residue. A D gene is named only where the DNA matches it firmly. Part of the rows lack a size; the others show once, few, many or a class for expanded clones.

d_call j_call clone_size v_call cdr3_aa cdr3_nt
- TRBJ1-5 few TRBV7-2 CASSLAQGPSRNQPQHF TGTGCCAGCAGCTTAGCGCAGGGACCGAGCAGAAATCAGCCCCAGCATTTT
- TRBJ2-3 - TRBV10-3 CAIGKGDTDTQYF TGTGCCATAGGCAAGGGGGACACAGATACGCAGTATTTT
- TRBJ1-6 - TRBV5-4 CASSQDRAQGDSPLHF TGTGCCAGCAGCCAAGATCGGGCACAGGGCGATTCACCCCTCCACTTT
- TRBJ1-1 - TRBV5-1 CASSLATVRNTEAFF TGCGCCAGCAGCTTGGCTACAGTCCGGAACACTGAAGCTTTCTTT
- TRBJ1-3 once TRBV19 CASRPPRGGSGDTIYF TGTGCCAGTCGACCTCCGCGAGGGGGATCTGGAGACACCATATATTTT
TRBD2 TRBJ2-7 - TRBV27 CASSGGTSVYEQYF TGTGCCAGCAGTGGGGGGACTAGCGTCTACGAGCAGTACTTC
TRBD1 TRBJ1-4 - TRBV25-1 CASGTGYNEKLFF TGTGCCAGCGGGACAGGCTATAATGAAAAACTGTTTTTT
- TRBJ1-2 once TRBV7-9 CASSVGLGAQDGYTF TGTGCCAGCAGCGTAGGTCTGGGGGCGCAGGATGGCTACACCTTC
- TRBJ1-2 - TRBV5-6 CASSLNYGYTF TGTGCCAGCAGCTTGAACTATGGCTACACCTTC
TRBD2 TRBJ2-1 - TRBV29-1 CSVEETAGPNGVQFF TGCAGCGTTGAAGAGACAGCGGGACCCAATGGGGTGCAGTTCTTC
- TRBJ2-3 - TRBV7-2 CASSQYRGTQYF TGTGCCAGCAGCCAATATAGGGGTACGCAGTATTTT
- TRBJ1-4 - TRBV15 CATSPHGVFKGEKLFF TGTGCCACCAGCCCTCACGGGGTGTTTAAGGGGGAAAAACTGTTTTTT
TRBD1 TRBJ1-6 once TRBV18 CASSHGQGFDSPLHF TGTGCCAGCTCACATGGACAGGGTTTCGATTCACCCCTCCACTTT
TRBD2 TRBJ2-1 - TRBV6-1 CATGRTSSGPNEQFF TGTGCCACGGGACGGACTAGTAGCGGCCCCAATGAGCAGTTCTTC
TRBD1 TRBJ2-2 - TRBV7-9 CASSFGTDTGELFF TGTGCCAGCAGCTTCGGGACAGACACCGGGGAGCTGTTTTTT
- TRBJ1-2 - TRBV6-5 CASSRADRGGYTF TGTGCCAGCAGTCGAGCGGACCGGGGGGGCTACACCTTC
- TRBJ1-5 once TRBV2 CASSERVGTARNQPQHF TGTGCCAGCAGTGAGCGCGTAGGGACGGCCAGAAATCAGCCCCAGCATTTT